Listed below are T cell receptor beta chains from one sample, sequenced in a study of blood T cell repertoires in COVID-19. Sequenced by immunoSEQ multiplex PCR; TCRdb stores in-frame clones only, minus some. The sample gives about 300,000 clones, about 89% of which show up once; approximately 4.2% is in the top ten. Sample: peripheral blood. The receptors were sampled from a man aged 35 to 55 with acute or convalescent COVID-19. Each CDR3 is given with its conserved first and last residue. Fields, in order: D gene, clone size, J gene, V gene, CDR3 protein, CDR3 DNA. The D gene is left open where the match is weak. Size is omitted from some rows. Given values are once, few, many or a class for expanded clones.

D: NA; size: NA; J: TRBJ2-1; V: TRBV6-5; CDR3: CASRRDGYNEQFF; DNA: TGTGCCAGCCGGAGGGATGGCTACAATGAGCAGTTCTTC
D: NA; size: NA; J: TRBJ2-3; V: TRBV3-1/TRBV3-2; CDR3: CASSQLVETDTQYF; DNA: TGTGCCAGCAGCCAACTAGTCGAAACAGATACGCAGTATTTT
D: TRBD1; size: NA; J: TRBJ2-1; V: TRBV10-3; CDR3: CAISGTGGSYNEQFF; DNA: TGTGCCATCAGTGGGACAGGGGGGTCTTACAATGAGCAGTTCTTC
D: TRBD1; size: NA; J: TRBJ2-3; V: TRBV27; CDR3: CASSGTVTDTQYF; DNA: TGTGCCAGCAGTGGGACAGTCACAGATACGCAGTATTTT
D: NA; size: NA; J: TRBJ1-2; V: TRBV3-1/TRBV3-2; CDR3: CASSQELRSGGYTF; DNA: TGTGCCAGCAGCCAAGAACTCAGGTCAGGTGGCTACACCTTC
D: NA; size: once; J: TRBJ2-1; V: TRBV4-2; CDR3: CASSQGGSATYNEQFF; DNA: TGTGCCAGCAGCCAAGGAGGTAGCGCAACCTACAATGAGCAGTTCTTC
D: NA; size: NA; J: TRBJ2-7; V: TRBV6-5; CDR3: CASSLDRNYEQYF; DNA: TGTGCCAGCAGTCTTGACAGAAACTACGAGCAGTACTTC
D: NA; size: NA; J: TRBJ1-2; V: TRBV7-2; CDR3: CASSSTRTSHFYTF; DNA: TGTGCCAGCAGCTCAACTCGGACATCTCACTTCTACACCTTC
D: NA; size: once; J: TRBJ2-3; V: TRBV11-2; CDR3: CASSSGRGREGRSDTQYF; DNA: TGTGCCAGCAGCTCCGGGCGGGGTAGAGAAGGAAGGTCAGATACGCAGTATTTT
D: NA; size: NA; J: TRBJ1-5; V: TRBV18; CDR3: CASSTDIQGSPQHF; DNA: TGTGCCAGCTCAACTGACATTCAGGGTTCGCCCCAGCATTTT
D: TRBD1; size: NA; J: TRBJ2-1; V: TRBV29-1; CDR3: CSVESGGRAYNEQFF; DNA: TGCAGCGTTGAGTCAGGGGGCAGGGCCTACAATGAGCAGTTCTTC
D: NA; size: NA; J: TRBJ2-5; V: TRBV2; CDR3: CASTSPGGGPQETQYF; DNA: TGTGCCAGCACCTCCCCGGGGGGCGGGCCCCAAGAGACCCAGTACTTC
D: NA; size: NA; J: TRBJ2-3; V: TRBV6-1; CDR3: CASSEDRDTQYF; DNA: TGTGCCAGCAGTGAAGACAGAGATACGCAGTATTTT
D: NA; size: once; J: TRBJ2-2; V: TRBV9; CDR3: CASSKAGALGELFF; DNA: TGTGCCAGCAGCAAGGCAGGGGCTTTAGGGGAGCTGTTTTTT
D: NA; size: NA; J: TRBJ1-2; V: TRBV6-1; CDR3: CASSEAGRGAYGYTF; DNA: TGTGCCAGCAGTGAAGCTGGGAGGGGTGCCTATGGCTACACCTTC
D: NA; size: NA; J: TRBJ2-2; V: TRBV10-1; CDR3: CASSEPGSANTGELFF; DNA: TGCGCCAGCAGTGAGCCCGGCAGCGCGAACACCGGGGAGCTGTTTTTT
D: NA; size: NA; J: TRBJ2-3; V: TRBV24-1; CDR3: CATSDFGDTQYF; DNA: TGTGCCACCAGTGATTTCGGGGATACGCAGTATTTT
D: NA; size: NA; J: TRBJ2-2; V: TRBV4-1; CDR3: CASSQGVAASNTGELFF; DNA: TGCGCCAGCAGCCAAGGGGTTGCGGCATCGAACACCGGGGAGCTGTTTTTT
D: NA; size: NA; J: TRBJ1-4; V: TRBV12-3/TRBV12-4; CDR3: CASSGYREKLFF; DNA: TGTGCCAGCAGTGGATACAGGGAAAAACTGTTTTTT
D: NA; size: NA; J: TRBJ1-4; V: TRBV27; CDR3: CASIFQGFTNEKLFF; DNA: TGTGCCAGCATCTTTCAGGGGTTTACTAATGAAAAACTGTTTTTT
D: TRBD1; size: NA; J: TRBJ2-3; V: TRBV3-1/TRBV3-2; CDR3: CASSRRGQGGTDTQYF; DNA: TGTGCCAGCAGCCGAAGGGGACAGGGAGGCACAGATACGCAGTATTTT
D: TRBD1; size: NA; J: TRBJ1-2; V: TRBV5-1; CDR3: CASSSTGLGYGYTF; DNA: TGCGCCAGCAGCTCGACAGGGTTGGGCTATGGCTACACCTTC
D: NA; size: NA; J: TRBJ1-2; V: TRBV5-6; CDR3: CASSLWGVWDYGYTF; DNA: TGTGCCAGCAGCTTGTGGGGGGTATGGGACTATGGCTACACCTTC
D: NA; size: few; J: TRBJ2-7; V: TRBV11-2; CDR3: CASSLLTGKGDEQYF; DNA: TGTGCCAGCAGCTTGCTAACAGGGAAAGGGGACGAGCAGTACTTC
D: TRBD1; size: NA; J: TRBJ2-2; V: TRBV2; CDR3: CASSVQGPNTGELFF; DNA: TGTGCCAGCAGTGTACAGGGGCCGAACACCGGGGAGCTGTTTTTT
D: TRBD1; size: NA; J: TRBJ2-2; V: TRBV19; CDR3: CASSIVSTGVTGELFF; DNA: TGTGCCAGTAGTATAGTCTCTACAGGGGTAACCGGGGAGCTGTTTTTT
D: NA; size: NA; J: TRBJ1-2; V: TRBV7-9; CDR3: CASSFYSGILYGYTF; DNA: TGTGCCAGCAGCTTTTACTCCGGGATCCTCTATGGCTACACCTTC
D: NA; size: NA; J: TRBJ2-2; V: TRBV7-8; CDR3: CASSLALAGELFF; DNA: TGTGCCAGCAGCTTAGCATTAGCCGGGGAGCTGTTTTTT
D: NA; size: NA; J: TRBJ1-2; V: TRBV4-1; CDR3: CASSQDVRGGGYTF; DNA: TGCGCCAGCAGCCAAGATGTAAGGGGTGGTGGCTACACCTTC
D: NA; size: NA; J: TRBJ2-7; V: TRBV10-3; CDR3: CAIRPYRGGTYEQYF; DNA: TGTGCCATCAGGCCCTACAGGGGGGGAACCTACGAGCAGTACTTC
D: NA; size: NA; J: TRBJ1-1; V: TRBV30; CDR3: CAWSAPSRAEAFF; DNA: TGTGCCTGGAGTGCTCCATCCCGGGCTGAAGCTTTCTTT
D: NA; size: NA; J: TRBJ2-7; V: TRBV19; CDR3: CASSIATGEQYF; DNA: TGTGCCAGTAGTATTGCCACAGGAGAACAGTACTTC
D: NA; size: NA; J: TRBJ1-1; V: TRBV5-8; CDR3: CASSFSPLEAFF; DNA: TGTGCCAGCAGCTTCTCCCCCCTCGAAGCTTTCTTT
D: TRBD1; size: NA; J: TRBJ2-1; V: TRBV6-5; CDR3: CASSLQDRLNEQFF; DNA: TGTGCCAGCAGTCTCCAGGACAGGTTGAATGAGCAGTTCTTC
D: NA; size: NA; J: TRBJ2-2; V: TRBV7-6; CDR3: CASSSSISLTGELFF; DNA: TGTGCCAGCAGCTCCAGTATTAGCCTAACCGGGGAGCTGTTTTTT
D: NA; size: NA; J: TRBJ1-5; V: TRBV11-2; CDR3: CASSLAGIGNQPQHF; DNA: TGTGCCAGCAGCTTAGCAGGGATAGGCAATCAGCCCCAGCATTTT
D: TRBD1; size: once; J: TRBJ1-3; V: TRBV12-5; CDR3: CASGSHRGSGNTIYF; DNA: TGTGCTAGTGGTTCCCACAGGGGCTCCGGAAACACCATATATTTT
D: TRBD1; size: NA; J: TRBJ1-3; V: TRBV5-1; CDR3: CASSFVPGQGAGGNTIYF; DNA: TGCGCCAGCAGCTTTGTCCCGGGACAGGGGGCTGGTGGAAACACCATATATTTT
D: NA; size: NA; J: TRBJ2-3; V: TRBV2; CDR3: CASSSGRGADTQYF; DNA: TGTGCCAGCAGTTCAGGGCGAGGCGCAGATACGCAGTATTTT
D: TRBD2; size: NA; J: TRBJ2-1; V: TRBV10-1; CDR3: CASSESGGGRNEQFF; DNA: TGCGCCAGCAGTGAGAGCGGGGGAGGGCGCAATGAGCAGTTCTTC
D: NA; size: NA; J: TRBJ1-1; V: TRBV19; CDR3: CASSPQGYTEAFF; DNA: TGTGCCAGTAGTCCCCAGGGCTACACTGAAGCTTTCTTT
D: TRBD2; size: NA; J: TRBJ2-1; V: TRBV29-1; CDR3: CSTSGASGVNEQFF; DNA: TGCAGCACATCGGGGGCTAGCGGGGTCAATGAGCAGTTCTTC
D: NA; size: NA; J: TRBJ1-6; V: TRBV5-1; CDR3: CASSLLGAQSPLHF; DNA: TGCGCCAGCAGCTTGCTGGGGGCGCAGTCACCCCTCCACTTT
D: NA; size: once; J: TRBJ2-7; V: TRBV5-5; CDR3: CASSSLTGSEQYF; DNA: TGTGCCAGCAGCTCCTTGACAGGAAGCGAGCAGTACTTC
D: NA; size: NA; J: TRBJ1-1; V: TRBV6-5; CDR3: CASRTLQGITEAFF; DNA: TGTGCCAGCAGAACCCTCCAGGGGATCACTGAAGCTTTCTTT
D: NA; size: NA; J: TRBJ2-4; V: TRBV5-1; CDR3: CASSLGQGPRGNIQYF; DNA: TGCGCCAGCAGCTTGGGCCAAGGCCCACGGGGAAACATTCAGTACTTC
D: NA; size: NA; J: TRBJ1-5; V: TRBV6-5; CDR3: CATATEPYSNQPQHF; DNA: TGTGCCACCGCTACAGAGCCCTATAGCAATCAGCCCCAGCATTTT
D: TRBD1; size: NA; J: TRBJ2-7; V: TRBV3-1/TRBV3-2; CDR3: CASSPTGLTYEQYF; DNA: TGTGCCAGCAGCCCGACAGGGCTTACCTACGAGCAGTACTTC
D: TRBD1; size: NA; J: TRBJ1-1; V: TRBV24-1; CDR3: CATSEPGGTEAFF; DNA: TGTGCCACCAGTGAACCAGGGGGCACTGAAGCTTTCTTT
D: NA; size: NA; J: TRBJ1-1; V: TRBV24-1; CDR3: CATSDSRGGNTEAFF; DNA: TGTGCCACCAGTGATTCGAGAGGGGGAAACACTGAAGCTTTCTTT
D: NA; size: NA; J: TRBJ1-1; V: TRBV14; CDR3: CASSQSTGVKAFF; DNA: TGTGCCAGCAGCCAATCGACGGGGGTGAAAGCTTTCTTT
D: NA; size: NA; J: TRBJ2-7; V: TRBV5-1; CDR3: CASSLEGVPSHEQYF; DNA: TGCGCCAGCAGCTTAGAGGGGGTGCCTTCCCACGAGCAGTACTTC
D: TRBD2; size: NA; J: TRBJ2-3; V: TRBV5-4; CDR3: CASSFGNGGDTQYF; DNA: TGTGCCAGCAGCTTCGGGAACGGGGGGGATACGCAGTATTTT
D: TRBD1; size: NA; J: TRBJ2-7; V: TRBV20-1; CDR3: CSASARGTGLTYEQYF; DNA: TGCAGTGCTAGTGCCCGCGGGACAGGTCTAACCTACGAGCAGTACTTC
D: NA; size: few; J: TRBJ2-7; V: TRBV18; CDR3: CASSLGRAYEQYF; DNA: TGTGCCAGCTCACTGGGCAGGGCCTACGAGCAGTACTTC
D: NA; size: NA; J: TRBJ2-2; V: TRBV5-4; CDR3: CASRPRERGTGELFF; DNA: TGTGCCAGCAGGCCCCGGGAACGTGGCACCGGGGAGCTGTTTTTT
D: NA; size: NA; J: TRBJ2-3; V: TRBV2; CDR3: CASSEALRGWFTQYF; DNA: TGTGCCAGCAGTGAAGCGCTTAGGGGGTGGTTTACGCAGTATTTT
D: TRBD2; size: once; J: TRBJ2-3; V: TRBV15; CDR3: CATSRVGLAGSTDTQYF; DNA: TGTGCCACCAGCAGAGTTGGACTAGCGGGGAGCACAGATACGCAGTATTTT